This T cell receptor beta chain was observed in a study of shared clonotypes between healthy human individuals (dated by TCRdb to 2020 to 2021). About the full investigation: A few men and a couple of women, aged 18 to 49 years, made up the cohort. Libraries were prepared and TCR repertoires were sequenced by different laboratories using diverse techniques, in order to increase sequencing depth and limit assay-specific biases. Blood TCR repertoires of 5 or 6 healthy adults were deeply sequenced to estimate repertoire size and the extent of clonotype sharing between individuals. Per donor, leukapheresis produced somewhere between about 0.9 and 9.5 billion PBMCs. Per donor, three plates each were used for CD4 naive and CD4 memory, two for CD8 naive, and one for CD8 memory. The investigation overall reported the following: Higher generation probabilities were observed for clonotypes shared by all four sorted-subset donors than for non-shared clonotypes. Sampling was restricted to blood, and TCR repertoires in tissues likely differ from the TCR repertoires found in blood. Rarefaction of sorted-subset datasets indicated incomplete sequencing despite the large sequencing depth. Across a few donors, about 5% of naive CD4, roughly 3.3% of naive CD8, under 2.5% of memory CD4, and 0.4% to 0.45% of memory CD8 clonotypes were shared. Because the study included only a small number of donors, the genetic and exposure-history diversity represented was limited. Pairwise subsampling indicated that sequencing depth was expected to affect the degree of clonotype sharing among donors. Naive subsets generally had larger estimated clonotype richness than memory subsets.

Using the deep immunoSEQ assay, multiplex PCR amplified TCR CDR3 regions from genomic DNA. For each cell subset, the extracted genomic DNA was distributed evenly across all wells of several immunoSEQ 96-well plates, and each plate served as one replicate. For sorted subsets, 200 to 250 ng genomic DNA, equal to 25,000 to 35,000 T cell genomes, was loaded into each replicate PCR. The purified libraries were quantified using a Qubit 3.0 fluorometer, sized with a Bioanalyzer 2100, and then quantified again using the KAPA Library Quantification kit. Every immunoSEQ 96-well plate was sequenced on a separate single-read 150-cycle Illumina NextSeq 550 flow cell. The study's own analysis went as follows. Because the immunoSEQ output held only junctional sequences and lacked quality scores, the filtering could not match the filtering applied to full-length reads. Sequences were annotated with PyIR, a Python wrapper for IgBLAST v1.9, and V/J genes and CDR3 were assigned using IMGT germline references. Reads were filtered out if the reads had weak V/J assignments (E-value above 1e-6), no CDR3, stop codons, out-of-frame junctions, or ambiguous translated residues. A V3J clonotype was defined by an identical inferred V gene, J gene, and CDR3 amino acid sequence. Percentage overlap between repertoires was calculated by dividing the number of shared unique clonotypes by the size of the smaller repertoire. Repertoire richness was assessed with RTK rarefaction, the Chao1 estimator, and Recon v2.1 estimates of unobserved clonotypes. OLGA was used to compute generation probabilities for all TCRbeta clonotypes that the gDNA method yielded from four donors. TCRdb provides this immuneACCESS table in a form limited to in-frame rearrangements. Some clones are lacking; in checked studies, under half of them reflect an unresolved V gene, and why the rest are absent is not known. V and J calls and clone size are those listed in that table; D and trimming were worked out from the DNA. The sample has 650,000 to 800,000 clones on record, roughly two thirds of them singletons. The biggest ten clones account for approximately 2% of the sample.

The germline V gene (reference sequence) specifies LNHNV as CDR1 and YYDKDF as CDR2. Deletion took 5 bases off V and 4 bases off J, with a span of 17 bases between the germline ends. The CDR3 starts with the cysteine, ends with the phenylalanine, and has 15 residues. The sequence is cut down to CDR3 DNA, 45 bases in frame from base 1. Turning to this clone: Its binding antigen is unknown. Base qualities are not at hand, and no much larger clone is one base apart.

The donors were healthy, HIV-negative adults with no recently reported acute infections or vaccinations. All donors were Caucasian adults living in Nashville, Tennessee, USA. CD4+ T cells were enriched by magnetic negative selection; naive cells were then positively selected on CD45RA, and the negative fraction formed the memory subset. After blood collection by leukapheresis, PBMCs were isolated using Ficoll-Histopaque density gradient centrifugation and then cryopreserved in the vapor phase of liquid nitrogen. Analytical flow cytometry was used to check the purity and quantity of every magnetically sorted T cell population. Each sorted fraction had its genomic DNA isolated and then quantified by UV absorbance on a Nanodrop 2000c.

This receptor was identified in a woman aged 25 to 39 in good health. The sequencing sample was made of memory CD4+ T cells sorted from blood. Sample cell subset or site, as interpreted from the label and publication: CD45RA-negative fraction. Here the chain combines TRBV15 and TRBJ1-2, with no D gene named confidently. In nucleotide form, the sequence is TGTGCCACCAGCCGATCTATTGACTCTATCTATGGCTACACCTTC. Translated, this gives CATSRSIDSIYGYTF.